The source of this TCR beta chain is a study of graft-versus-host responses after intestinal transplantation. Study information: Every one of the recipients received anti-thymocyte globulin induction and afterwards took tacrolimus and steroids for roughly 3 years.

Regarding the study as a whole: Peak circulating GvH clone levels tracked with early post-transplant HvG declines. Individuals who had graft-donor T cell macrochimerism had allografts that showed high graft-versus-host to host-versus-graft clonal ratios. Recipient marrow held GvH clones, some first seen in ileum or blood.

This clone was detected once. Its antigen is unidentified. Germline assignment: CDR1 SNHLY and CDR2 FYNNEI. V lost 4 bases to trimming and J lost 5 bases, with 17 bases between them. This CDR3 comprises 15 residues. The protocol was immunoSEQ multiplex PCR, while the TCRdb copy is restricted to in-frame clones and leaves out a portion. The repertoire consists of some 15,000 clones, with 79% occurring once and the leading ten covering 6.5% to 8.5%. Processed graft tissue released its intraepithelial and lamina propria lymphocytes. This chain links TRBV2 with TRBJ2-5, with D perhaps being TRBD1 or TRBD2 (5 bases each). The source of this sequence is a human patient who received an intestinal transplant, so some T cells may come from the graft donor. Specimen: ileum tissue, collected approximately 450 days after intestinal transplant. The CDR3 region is CASSVRGVLDETQYF. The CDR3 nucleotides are TGTGCCAGCAGTGTGAGGGGCGTCCTGGATGAGACCCAGTACTTC.